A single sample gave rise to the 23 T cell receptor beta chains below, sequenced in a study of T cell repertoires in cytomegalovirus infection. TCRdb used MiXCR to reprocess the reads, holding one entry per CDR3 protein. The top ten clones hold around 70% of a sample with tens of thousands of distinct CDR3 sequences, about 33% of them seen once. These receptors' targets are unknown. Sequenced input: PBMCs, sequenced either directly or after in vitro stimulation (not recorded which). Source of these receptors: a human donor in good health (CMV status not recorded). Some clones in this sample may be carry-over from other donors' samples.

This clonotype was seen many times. The CDR3 sequence: CASSEGQGFSYNEQFF. The CDR3 DNA is TGTGCCAGCAGTGAAGGGCAGGGCTTCTCCTACAATGAGCAGTTCTTC. This chain connects TRBV6-1 to TRBJ2-1, with D maybe TRBD1 (5 bases). Germline CDR1 MNHNS, CDR2 SASEGT. CDR3 length equals 16 residues. The V end was cut by 1 base, the J end by 0 bases, with 10 bases between.

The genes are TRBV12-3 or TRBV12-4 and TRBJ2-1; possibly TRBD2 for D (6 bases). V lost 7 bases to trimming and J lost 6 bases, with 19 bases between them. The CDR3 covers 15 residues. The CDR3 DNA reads TGTGCCAGCACGCTGGGACTCCCGGGTGGCAATGAGCAGTTCTTC. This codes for CASTLGLPGGNEQFF.

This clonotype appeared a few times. The CDR3 DNA follows: TGCAGTGCTAGACAGGTGCCTAGGTCTGAAGCTTTCTTT. Residues: CSARQVPRSEAFF. The chain links TRBV20-1 to TRBJ1-1; D unresolved. The CDR3 loop spans 13 amino acids. V lost 2 bases to trimming and J lost 6 bases, with 13 bases between them. CDR1 and CDR2 from the germline V gene are DFQATT and SNEGSKA (reference sequence).

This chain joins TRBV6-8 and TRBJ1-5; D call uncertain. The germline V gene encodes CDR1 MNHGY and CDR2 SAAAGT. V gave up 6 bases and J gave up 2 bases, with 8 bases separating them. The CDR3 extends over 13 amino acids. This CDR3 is CASRGRGNQPQHF. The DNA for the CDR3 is TGTGCCAGCAGGGGGAGAGGCAATCAGCCCCAGCATTTT.

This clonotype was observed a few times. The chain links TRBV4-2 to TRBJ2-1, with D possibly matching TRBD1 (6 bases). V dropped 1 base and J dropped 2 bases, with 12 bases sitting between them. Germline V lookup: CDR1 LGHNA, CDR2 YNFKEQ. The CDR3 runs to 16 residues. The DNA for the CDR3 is TGTGCCAGCAGCCAAGCAACAGGGCATACCTACAATGAGCAGTTCTTC. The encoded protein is CASSQATGHTYNEQFF.

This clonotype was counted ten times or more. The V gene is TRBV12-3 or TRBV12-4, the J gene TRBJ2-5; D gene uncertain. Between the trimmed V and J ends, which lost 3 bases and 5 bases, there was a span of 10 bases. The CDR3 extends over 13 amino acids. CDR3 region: CASSFQAPETQYF. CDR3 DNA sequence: TGTGCCAGCAGTTTCCAGGCCCCCGAGACCCAGTACTTC.

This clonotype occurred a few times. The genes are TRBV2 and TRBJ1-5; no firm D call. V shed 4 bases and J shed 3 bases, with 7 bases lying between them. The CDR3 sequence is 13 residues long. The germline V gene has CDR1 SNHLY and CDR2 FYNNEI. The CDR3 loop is CASSAQYNQPQHF. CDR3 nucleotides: TGTGCCAGCAGTGCCCAGTACAATCAGCCCCAGCATTTT.

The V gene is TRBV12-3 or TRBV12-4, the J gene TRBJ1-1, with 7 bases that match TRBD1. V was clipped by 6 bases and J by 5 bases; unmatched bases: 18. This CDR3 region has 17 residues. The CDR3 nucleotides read TGTGCCAGCAGGCCAGGGGTAGGGGGCCTGGGGGGGACTGAAGCTTTCTTT. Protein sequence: CASRPGVGGLGGTEAFF.

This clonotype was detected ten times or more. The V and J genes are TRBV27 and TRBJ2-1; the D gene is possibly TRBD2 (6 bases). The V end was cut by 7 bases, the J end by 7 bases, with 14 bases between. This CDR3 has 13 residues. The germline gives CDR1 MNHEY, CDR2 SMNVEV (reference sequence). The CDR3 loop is CASTSWRENEQFF. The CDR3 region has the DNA TGTGCCAGCACCTCTTGGAGGGAGAATGAGCAGTTCTTC.

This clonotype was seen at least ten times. This chain's CDR3 is CASSGGLGMLDTQYF. CDR3 DNA sequence: TGTGCCAGCAGCGGGGGACTAGGGATGCTAGATACGCAGTATTTT. The J gene is TRBJ2-3, the V gene TRBV7-2; 8 bases agree with TRBD2. Trimming at V came to 5 bases and at J to 5 bases, leaving 9 bases not matched to a gene. The CDR3 consists of 15 residues. Germline assignment: CDR1 SGHTA and CDR2 FQGNSA.

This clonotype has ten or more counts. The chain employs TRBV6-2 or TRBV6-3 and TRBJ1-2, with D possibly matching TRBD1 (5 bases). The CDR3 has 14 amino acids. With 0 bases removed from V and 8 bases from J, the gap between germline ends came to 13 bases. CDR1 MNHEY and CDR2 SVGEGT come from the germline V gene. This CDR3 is CASSYSTRVGGYTF. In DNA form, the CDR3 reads TGTGCCAGCAGTTACTCGACCAGGGTTGGAGGCTACACCTTC.

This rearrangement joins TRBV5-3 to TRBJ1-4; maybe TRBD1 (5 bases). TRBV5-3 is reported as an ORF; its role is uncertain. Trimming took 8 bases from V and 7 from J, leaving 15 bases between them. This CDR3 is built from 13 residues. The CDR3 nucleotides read TGTGCCAGCGGTCGGGGGACTCTTGAAAAACTGTTTTTT. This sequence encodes CASGRGTLEKLFF.

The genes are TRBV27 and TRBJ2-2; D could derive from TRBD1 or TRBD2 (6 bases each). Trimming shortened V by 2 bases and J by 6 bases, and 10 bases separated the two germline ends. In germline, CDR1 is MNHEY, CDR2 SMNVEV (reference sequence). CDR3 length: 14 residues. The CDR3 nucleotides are TGTGCCAGCAGTTTACGGGGGCGGGCCGGGGAGCTGTTTTTT. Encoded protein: CASSLRGRAGELFF.

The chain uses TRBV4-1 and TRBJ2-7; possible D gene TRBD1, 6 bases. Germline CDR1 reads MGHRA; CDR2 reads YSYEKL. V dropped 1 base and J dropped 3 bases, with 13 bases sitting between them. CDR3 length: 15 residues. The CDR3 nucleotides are TGCGCCAGCAGCCAAGTACAGGGCCCCCTCTACGAGCAGTACTTC. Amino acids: CASSQVQGPLYEQYF.

The CDR3 protein is CASWDRSNYGYTF. CDR3 in DNA: TGTGCCAGCTGGGACAGATCAAACTATGGCTACACCTTC. The V gene is TRBV27, the J gene TRBJ1-2, with 7 bases lining up with TRBD1. The CDR3 loop spans 13 amino acids. V was clipped by 8 bases and J by 2 bases; unmatched bases: 5. CDR1 and CDR2 (germline): MNHEY, SMNVEV (reference sequence).

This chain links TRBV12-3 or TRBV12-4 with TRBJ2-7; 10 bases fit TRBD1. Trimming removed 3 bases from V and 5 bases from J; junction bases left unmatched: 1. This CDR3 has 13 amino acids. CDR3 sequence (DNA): TGTGCCAGCAGTTTGGGACAGGGGCACGAGCAGTACTTC. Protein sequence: CASSLGQGHEQYF.

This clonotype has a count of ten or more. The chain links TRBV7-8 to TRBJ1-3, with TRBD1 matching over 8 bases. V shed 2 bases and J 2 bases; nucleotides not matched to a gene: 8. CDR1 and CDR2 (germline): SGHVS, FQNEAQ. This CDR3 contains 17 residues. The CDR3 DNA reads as TGTGCCAGCAGCTTATTAAGCGGGACAGGACCTGGAAACACCATATATTTT. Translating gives CASSLLSGTGPGNTIYF. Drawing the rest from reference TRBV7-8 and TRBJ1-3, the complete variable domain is GAGVSQSPRYKVAKRGQDVALRCDPISGHVSLFWYQQALGQGPEFLTYFQNEAQLDKSGLPSDRFFAERPEGSVSTLKIQRTQQEDSAVYLCASSLLSGTGPGNTIYFGEGSWLTVV.

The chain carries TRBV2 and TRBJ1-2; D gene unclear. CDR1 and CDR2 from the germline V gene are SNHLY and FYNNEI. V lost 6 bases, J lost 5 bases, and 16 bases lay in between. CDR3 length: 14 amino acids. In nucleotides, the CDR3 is TGTGCCAGCAGGGTCGGGGAGGGCGAATATGGCTACACCTTC. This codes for CASRVGEGEYGYTF.

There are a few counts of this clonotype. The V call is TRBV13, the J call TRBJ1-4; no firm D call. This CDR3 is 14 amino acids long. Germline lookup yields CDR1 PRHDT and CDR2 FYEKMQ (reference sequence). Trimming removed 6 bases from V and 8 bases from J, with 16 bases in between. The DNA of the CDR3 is TGTGCCAGCAGAAAATTATACAGTGACGAAAAACTGTTTTTT. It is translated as CASRKLYSDEKLFF.

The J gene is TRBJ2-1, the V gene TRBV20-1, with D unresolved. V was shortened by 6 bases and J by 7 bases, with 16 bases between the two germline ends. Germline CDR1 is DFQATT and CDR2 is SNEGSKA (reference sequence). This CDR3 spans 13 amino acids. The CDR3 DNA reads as TGCAGTGCCCTCCGATCCCTAGTTAATGAGCAGTTCTTC. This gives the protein CSALRSLVNEQFF.

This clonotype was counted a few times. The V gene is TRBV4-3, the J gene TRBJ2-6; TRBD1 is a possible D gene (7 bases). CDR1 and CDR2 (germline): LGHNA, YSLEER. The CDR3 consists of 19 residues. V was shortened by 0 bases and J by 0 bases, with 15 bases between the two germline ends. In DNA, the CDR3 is TGCGCCAGCAGCCAAGATTTCCAGGGGGGAAGCTCTGGGGCCAACGTCCTGACTTTC. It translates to CASSQDFQGGSSGANVLTF.

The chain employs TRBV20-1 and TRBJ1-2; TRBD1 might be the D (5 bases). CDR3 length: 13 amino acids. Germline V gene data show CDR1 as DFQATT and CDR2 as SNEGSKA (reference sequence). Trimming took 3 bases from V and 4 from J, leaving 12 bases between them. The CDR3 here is CSARVGGIYGYTF. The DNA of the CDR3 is TGCAGTGCTAGGGTTGGGGGGATCTATGGCTACACCTTC.

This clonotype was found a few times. CDR3 coding DNA: TGTGCCAGCTCACCGAACCGACCGGGGCTCGAGGGTGAAAAACTGTTTTTT. Translated, it gives CASSPNRPGLEGEKLFF. V gene TRBV18 combines with J gene TRBJ1-4; D is perhaps TRBD1 (5 bases). CDR1 and CDR2 (germline): KGHSH, LQKENI. Deletions cut 3 bases from V and 7 bases from J, with 21 bases between. There are 17 residues in the CDR3.